These T cell receptor beta chains were read from a single sample in a study of T cells in Graves' hyperthyroidism and ophthalmopathy. From the multiplex PCR reads, TCRdb called clonotypes with MiXCR, one entry per CDR3 protein. This table holds about 640,000 distinct CDR3 sequences, around 20% found once. Material: blood. Source of these receptors: a man aged 25 to 45 with Graves' ophthalmopathy. The CDR3 runs from the conserved cysteine through the conserved F or W. The order of the fields is D gene, J gene, clone size, V gene, CDR3 length, CDR3 DNA, CDR3 protein. The D gene is left open where the match is weak. Clone size appears in some rows only: once, few, many, or a class for an expanded clone.

d_call: .
j_call: TRBJ2-1
clone_size: .
v_call: TRBV2
cdr3_length: 12
cdr3_nt: TGTGCCAGCAACGGTGGCGGGCATGAGCAGTTCTTC
cdr3_aa: CASNGGGHEQFF

d_call: .
j_call: TRBJ1-5
clone_size: .
v_call: TRBV4-1
cdr3_length: 13
cdr3_nt: TGCGCCAGCAGTCCTGACTACTTTCAGCCCCAGCATTTT
cdr3_aa: CASSPDYFQPQHF

d_call: .
j_call: TRBJ2-3
clone_size: .
v_call: TRBV7-9
cdr3_length: 16
cdr3_nt: TGTGCCAGCAGCCAAACTGGGGCGGCAGATTGGGATACGCAGTATTTT
cdr3_aa: CASSQTGAADWDTQYF

d_call: TRBD2
j_call: TRBJ2-3
clone_size: many
v_call: TRBV28
cdr3_length: 16
cdr3_nt: TGTGCCAGCAGTTTGGAGCGGGAGCGGCTCACAGATACGCAGTATTTT
cdr3_aa: CASSLERERLTDTQYF

d_call: TRBD2
j_call: TRBJ2-5
clone_size: .
v_call: TRBV29-1
cdr3_length: 12
cdr3_nt: TGCAGCGGTACCGGGACTAGGTTACCCCAGTACTTC
cdr3_aa: CSGTGTRLPQYF

d_call: .
j_call: TRBJ2-1
clone_size: few
v_call: TRBV6-2/TRBV6-3
cdr3_length: 15
cdr3_nt: TGTGCCAGCCTGTCTCGGAACAGCTCCTACAATGAGCAGTTCTTC
cdr3_aa: CASLSRNSSYNEQFF

d_call: .
j_call: TRBJ1-5
clone_size: few
v_call: TRBV28
cdr3_length: 15
cdr3_nt: TGTGCCAGCAGTCGAACAGATAATAGCAATCAGCCCCAGCATTTT
cdr3_aa: CASSRTDNSNQPQHF

d_call: TRBD1
j_call: TRBJ2-1
clone_size: many
v_call: TRBV12-3/TRBV12-4
cdr3_length: 16
cdr3_nt: TGTGCCAGCAGTTTAATTGCACAGGGGGCCTACAATGAGCAGTTCTTC
cdr3_aa: CASSLIAQGAYNEQFF

d_call: TRBD1
j_call: TRBJ2-7
clone_size: .
v_call: TRBV28
cdr3_length: 15
cdr3_nt: TGTGCCAGTTGGGCGCCGACAGGGGGACCCTACGAGCAGTACTTC
cdr3_aa: CASWAPTGGPYEQYF

d_call: .
j_call: TRBJ2-5
clone_size: .
v_call: TRBV5-4
cdr3_length: 14
cdr3_nt: TGTGCCAGCAGCTCGGGACAGCGGGAAGAGACCCAGTACTTC
cdr3_aa: CASSSGQREETQYF

d_call: TRBD2
j_call: TRBJ2-3
clone_size: few
v_call: TRBV11-2
cdr3_length: 18
cdr3_nt: TGTGCCAGCAGCTTCCGCAAGACTAGCGGGACTGGGACAGATACGCAGTATTTT
cdr3_aa: CASSFRKTSGTGTDTQYF